This T cell receptor (beta chain) was obtained from a study of blood T cells in healthy people across ages. Overall study results and limits: A strong correlation was seen between TCR beta diversity and naive T cell percentage.

The germline CDR1 and CDR2 sequences are LNHDA and SQIVND (reference sequence). CDR3 length: 16 amino acids. V lost 6 bases, J lost 0 bases, and 15 bases lay in between. The use of a sample-barcoded 5' primer and a J-beta primer mix characterized a second PCR of about 6 to 11 cycles. One entry per CDR3 protein, called by TCRdb with MiXCR from the 5' RACE reads. The sample has a few hundred thousand distinct CDR3 sequences, about 26% seen once. For this clonotype: The target antigen is unknown.

These data were also filed under a second study, of T cells of mothers and their children. That publication notes: In each mother, TCR beta CDR3 reads exceeded 10 million; in each child, they numbered some 3 million.

The chain links TRBV19 to TRBJ2-1; TRBD1 or TRBD2 may be the D gene (5 bases each). This clonotype was sampled from a boy under 10 years old in good health. The sample taken for sequencing was blood. CDR3 DNA: TGTGCCAGTAGGGCCGGGACGAGTAGCTCCTACAATGAGCAGTTCTTC. Translated, it gives CASRAGTSSSYNEQFF.